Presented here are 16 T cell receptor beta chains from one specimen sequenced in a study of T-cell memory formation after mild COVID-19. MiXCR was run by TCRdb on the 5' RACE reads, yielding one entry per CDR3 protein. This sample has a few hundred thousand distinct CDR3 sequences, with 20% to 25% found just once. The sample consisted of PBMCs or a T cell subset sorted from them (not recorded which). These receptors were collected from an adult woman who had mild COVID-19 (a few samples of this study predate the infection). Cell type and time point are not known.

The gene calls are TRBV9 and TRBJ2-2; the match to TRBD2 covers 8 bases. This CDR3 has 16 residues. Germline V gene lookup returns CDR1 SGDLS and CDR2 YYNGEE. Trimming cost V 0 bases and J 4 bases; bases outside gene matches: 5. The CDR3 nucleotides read TGTGCCAGCAGCGTAGCTCCAGCGGGGGCCACCGGGGAGCTGTTTTTT. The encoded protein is CASSVAPAGATGELFF.

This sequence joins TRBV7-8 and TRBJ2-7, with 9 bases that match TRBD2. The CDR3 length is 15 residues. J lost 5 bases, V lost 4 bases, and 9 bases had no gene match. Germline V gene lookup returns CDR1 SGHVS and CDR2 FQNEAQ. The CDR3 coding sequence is TGTGCCAGCAGCTCTCCGGGACTAGCCGGGGACGAGCAGTACTTC. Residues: CASSSPGLAGDEQYF.

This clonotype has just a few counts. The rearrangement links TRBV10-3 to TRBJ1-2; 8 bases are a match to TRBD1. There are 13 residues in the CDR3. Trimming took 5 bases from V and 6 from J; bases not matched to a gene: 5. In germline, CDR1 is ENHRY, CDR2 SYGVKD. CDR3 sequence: CAISRQGANGYTF. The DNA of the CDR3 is TGTGCCATCAGTCGTCAGGGGGCGAATGGCTACACCTTC.

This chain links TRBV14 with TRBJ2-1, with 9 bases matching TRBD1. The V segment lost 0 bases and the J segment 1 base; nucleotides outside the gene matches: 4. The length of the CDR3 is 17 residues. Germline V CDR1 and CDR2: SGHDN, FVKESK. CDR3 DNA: TGTGCCAGCAGCCAAGACCGGGGGACAGGGTCCTACAATGAGCAGTTCTTC. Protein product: CASSQDRGTGSYNEQFF.

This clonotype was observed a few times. The CDR3, as DNA: TGTGCCAGCAGCCAACGGGAACTCCTTGGGGGATACGAGCAGTACTTC. It yields the protein CASSQRELLGGYEQYF. The chain joins TRBV3-1 to TRBJ2-7, with D tentatively TRBD1 or TRBD2 (5 bases each). V lost 2 bases and J 4 bases, leaving 18 bases between the germline ends. The CDR3 consists of 16 residues. Germline lookup yields CDR1 LGHDT and CDR2 YNNKEL (reference sequence).

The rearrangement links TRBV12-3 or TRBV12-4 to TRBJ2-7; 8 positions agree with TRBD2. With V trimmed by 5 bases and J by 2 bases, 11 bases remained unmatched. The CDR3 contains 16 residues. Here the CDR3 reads CASSLQLAGSPYEQYF. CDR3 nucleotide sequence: TGTGCCAGCAGTCTCCAGTTAGCGGGGAGCCCCTACGAGCAGTACTTC.

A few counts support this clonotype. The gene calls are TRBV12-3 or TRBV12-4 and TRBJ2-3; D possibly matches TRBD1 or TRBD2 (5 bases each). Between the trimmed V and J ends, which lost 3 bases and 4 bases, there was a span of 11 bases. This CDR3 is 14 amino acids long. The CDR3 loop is CASSFPGAPDTQYF. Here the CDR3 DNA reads TGTGCCAGCAGTTTCCCCGGGGCGCCAGATACGCAGTATTTT.

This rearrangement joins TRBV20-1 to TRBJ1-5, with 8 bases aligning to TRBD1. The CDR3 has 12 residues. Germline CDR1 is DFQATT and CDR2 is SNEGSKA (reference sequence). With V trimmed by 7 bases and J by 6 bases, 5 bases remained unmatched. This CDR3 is CSVSGGGQPQHF. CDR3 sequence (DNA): TGCAGTGTTTCAGGGGGCGGTCAGCCCCAGCATTTT.

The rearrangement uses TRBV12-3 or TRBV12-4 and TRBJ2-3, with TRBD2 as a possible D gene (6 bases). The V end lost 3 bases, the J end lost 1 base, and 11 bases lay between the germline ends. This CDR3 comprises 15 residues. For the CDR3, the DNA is TGTGCCAGCAGTTTGTCGGGGGACCGCACAGATACGCAGTATTTT. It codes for CASSLSGDRTDTQYF.

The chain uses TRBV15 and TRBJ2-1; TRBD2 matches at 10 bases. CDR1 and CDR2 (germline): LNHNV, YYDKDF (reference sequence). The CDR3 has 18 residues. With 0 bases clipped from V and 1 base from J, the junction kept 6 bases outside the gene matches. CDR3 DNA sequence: TGTGCCACCAGCAGAGACCCTATTAGCGGGGGGTCCTACAATGAGCAGTTCTTC. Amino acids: CATSRDPISGGSYNEQFF.

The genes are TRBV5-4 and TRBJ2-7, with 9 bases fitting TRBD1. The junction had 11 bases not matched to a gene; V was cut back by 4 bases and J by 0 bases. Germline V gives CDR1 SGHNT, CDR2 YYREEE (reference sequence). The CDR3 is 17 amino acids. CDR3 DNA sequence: TGTGCCAGCAGCGCCCCGGGCCGGGACAGGGTCTCCTACGAGCAGTACTTC. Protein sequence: CASSAPGRDRVSYEQYF.

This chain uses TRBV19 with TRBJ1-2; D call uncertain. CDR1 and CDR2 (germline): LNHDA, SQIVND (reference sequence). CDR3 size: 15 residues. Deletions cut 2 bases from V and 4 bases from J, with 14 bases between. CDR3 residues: CASSIYPGPSYGYTF. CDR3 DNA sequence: TGTGCCAGTAGTATATATCCGGGTCCTTCCTATGGCTACACCTTC.

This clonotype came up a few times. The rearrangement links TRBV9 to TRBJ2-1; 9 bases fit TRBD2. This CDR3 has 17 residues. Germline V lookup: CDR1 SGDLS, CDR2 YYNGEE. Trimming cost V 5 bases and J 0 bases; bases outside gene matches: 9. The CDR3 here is CASRPTSGSSSYNEQFF. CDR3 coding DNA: TGTGCCAGCAGGCCGACTAGCGGTTCTAGCTCCTACAATGAGCAGTTCTTC.

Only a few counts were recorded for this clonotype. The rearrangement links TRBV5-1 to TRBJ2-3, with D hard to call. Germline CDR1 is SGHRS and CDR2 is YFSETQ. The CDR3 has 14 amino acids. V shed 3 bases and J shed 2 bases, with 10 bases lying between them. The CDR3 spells CASSWREYTDTQYF. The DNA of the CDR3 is TGCGCCAGCAGCTGGAGAGAATACACAGATACGCAGTATTTT.

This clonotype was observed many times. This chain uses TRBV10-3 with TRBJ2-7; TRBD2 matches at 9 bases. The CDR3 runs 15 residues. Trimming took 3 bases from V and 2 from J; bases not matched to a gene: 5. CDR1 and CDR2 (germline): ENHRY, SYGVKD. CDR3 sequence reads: CAISDPGLAAYEQYF. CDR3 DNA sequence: TGTGCCATCAGTGACCCGGGACTAGCCGCCTACGAGCAGTACTTC.

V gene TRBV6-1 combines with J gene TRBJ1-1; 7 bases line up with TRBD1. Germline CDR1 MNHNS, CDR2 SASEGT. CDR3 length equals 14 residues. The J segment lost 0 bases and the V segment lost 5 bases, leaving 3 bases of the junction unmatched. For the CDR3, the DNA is TGTGCCAGCAGTTGGACAGGTCTGAACACTGAAGCTTTCTTT. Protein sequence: CASSWTGLNTEAFF.